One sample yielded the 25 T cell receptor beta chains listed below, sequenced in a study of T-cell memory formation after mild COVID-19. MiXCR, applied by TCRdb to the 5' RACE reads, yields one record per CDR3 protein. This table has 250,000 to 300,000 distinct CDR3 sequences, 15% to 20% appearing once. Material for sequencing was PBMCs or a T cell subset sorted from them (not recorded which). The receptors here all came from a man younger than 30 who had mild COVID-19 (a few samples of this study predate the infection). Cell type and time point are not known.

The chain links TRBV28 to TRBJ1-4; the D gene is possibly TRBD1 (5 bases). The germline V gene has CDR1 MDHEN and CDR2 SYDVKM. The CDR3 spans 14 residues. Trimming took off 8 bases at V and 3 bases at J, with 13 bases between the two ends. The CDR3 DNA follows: TGTGCCAGCTCGATCCAGGGACCTAATGAAAAACTGTTTTTT. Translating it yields CASSIQGPNEKLFF. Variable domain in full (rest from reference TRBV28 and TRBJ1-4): DVKVTQSSRYLVKRTGEKVFLECVQDMDHENMFWYRQDPGLGLRLIYFSYDVKMKEKGDIPEGYSVSREKKERFSLILESASTNQTSMYLCASSIQGPNEKLFFGSGTQLSVL.

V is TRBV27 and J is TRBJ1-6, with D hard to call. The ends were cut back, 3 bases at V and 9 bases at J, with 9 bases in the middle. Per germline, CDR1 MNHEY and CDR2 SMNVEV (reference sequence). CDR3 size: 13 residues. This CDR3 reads CASSFNILSPLHF. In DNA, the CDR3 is TGTGCCAGCAGTTTCAACATTCTTTCACCCCTCCACTTT.

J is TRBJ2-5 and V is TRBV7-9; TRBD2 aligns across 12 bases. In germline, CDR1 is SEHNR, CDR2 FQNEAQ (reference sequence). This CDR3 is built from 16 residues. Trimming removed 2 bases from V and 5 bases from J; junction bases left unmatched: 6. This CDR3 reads CASSLRGLAGTETQYF. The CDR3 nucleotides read TGTGCCAGCAGCTTAAGGGGACTAGCGGGCACGGAGACCCAGTACTTC.

The CDR3 bases are TGCAGCGTTGAGTGGACAGACCCTTCTTCGGACGAGCAGTACTTC. Its protein product is CSVEWTDPSSDEQYF. The rearrangement links TRBV29-1 to TRBJ2-7; D may be TRBD1 (6 bases). The length of the CDR3 is 15 residues. Trimming stripped 3 bases from V and 5 bases from J, with 20 bases between. Per the germline V gene, CDR1 is SQVTM and CDR2 is ANQGSEA.

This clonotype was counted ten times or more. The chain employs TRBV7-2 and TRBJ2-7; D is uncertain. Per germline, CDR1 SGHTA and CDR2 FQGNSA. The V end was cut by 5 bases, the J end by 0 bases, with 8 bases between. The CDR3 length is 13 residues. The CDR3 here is CASSTTFSYEQYF. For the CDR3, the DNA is TGTGCCAGCAGCACCACATTCTCCTACGAGCAGTACTTC.

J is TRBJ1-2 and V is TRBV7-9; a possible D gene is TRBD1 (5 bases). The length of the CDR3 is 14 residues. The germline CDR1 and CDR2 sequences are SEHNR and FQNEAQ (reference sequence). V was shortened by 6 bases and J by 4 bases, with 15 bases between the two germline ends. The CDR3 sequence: CASRLAQGTYGYTF. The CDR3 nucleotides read TGTGCCAGCAGGCTCGCGCAGGGTACCTATGGCTACACCTTC.

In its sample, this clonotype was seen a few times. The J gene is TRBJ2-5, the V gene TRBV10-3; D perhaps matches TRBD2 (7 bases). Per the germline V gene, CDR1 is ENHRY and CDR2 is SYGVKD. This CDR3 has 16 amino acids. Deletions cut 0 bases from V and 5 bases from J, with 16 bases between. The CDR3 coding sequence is TGTGCCATCAGTGAGTCGACGGTGGGCGGGGGCGAGACCCAGTACTTC. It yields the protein CAISESTVGGGETQYF.

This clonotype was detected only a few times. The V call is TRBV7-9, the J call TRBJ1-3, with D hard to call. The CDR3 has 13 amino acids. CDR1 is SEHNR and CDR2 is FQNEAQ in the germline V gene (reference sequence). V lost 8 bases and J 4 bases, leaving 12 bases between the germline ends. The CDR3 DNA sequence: TGTGCCAGCCGTCTAGACAAGGGAAACACCATATATTTT. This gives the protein CASRLDKGNTIYF.

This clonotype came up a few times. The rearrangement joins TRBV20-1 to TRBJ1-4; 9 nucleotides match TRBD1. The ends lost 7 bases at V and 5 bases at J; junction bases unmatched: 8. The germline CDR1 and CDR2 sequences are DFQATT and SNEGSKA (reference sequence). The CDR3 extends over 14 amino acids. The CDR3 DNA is TGCAGTGTTCCGAGGGGACAGGGAAATGAAAAACTGTTTTTT. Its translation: CSVPRGQGNEKLFF.

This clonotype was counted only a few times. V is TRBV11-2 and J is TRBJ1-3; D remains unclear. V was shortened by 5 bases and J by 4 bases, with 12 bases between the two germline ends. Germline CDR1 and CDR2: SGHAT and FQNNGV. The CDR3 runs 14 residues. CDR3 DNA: TGTGCCAGCAGCATTTACACGCGGGGAAACACCATATATTTT. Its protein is CASSIYTRGNTIYF.

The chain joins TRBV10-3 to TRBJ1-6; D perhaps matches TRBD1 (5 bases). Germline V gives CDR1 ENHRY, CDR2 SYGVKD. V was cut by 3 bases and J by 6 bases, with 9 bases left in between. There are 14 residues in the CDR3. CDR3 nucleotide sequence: TGTGCCATCAGTGAAGACCAGGGTAATTCACCCCTCCACTTT. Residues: CAISEDQGNSPLHF.

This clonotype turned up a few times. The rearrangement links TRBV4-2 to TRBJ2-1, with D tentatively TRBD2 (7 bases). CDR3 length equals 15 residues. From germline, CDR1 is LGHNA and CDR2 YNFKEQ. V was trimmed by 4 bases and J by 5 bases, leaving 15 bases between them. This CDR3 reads CASSRSGGPDNEQFF. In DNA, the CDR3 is TGTGCCAGCAGCCGATCCGGGGGGCCGGACAATGAGCAGTTCTTC.

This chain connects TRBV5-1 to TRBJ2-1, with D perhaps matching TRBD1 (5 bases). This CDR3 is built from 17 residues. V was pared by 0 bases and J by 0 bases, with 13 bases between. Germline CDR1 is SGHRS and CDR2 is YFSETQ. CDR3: CASSLASGRDSYNEQFF. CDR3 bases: TGCGCCAGCAGCTTGGCCTCGGGCAGGGACTCCTACAATGAGCAGTTCTTC.

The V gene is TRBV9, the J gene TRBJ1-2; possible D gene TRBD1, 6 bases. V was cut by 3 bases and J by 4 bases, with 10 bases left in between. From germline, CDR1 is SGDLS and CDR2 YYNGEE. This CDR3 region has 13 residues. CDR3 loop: CASSAGHIYGYTF. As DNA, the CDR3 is TGTGCCAGCAGCGCGGGACATATCTATGGCTACACCTTC. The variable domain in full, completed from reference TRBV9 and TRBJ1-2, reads DSGVTQTPKHLITATGQRVTLRCSPRSGDLSVYWYQQSLDQGLQFLIQYYNGEERAKGNILERFSAQQFPDLHSELNLSSLELGDSALYFCASSAGHIYGYTFGSGTRLTVV.

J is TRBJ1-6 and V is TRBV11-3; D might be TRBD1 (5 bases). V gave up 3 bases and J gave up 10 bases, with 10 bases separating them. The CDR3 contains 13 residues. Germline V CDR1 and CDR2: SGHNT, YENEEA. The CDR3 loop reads CASSLRGESPLHF. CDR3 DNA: TGTGCCAGCAGCTTGAGAGGGGAATCACCCCTCCACTTT.

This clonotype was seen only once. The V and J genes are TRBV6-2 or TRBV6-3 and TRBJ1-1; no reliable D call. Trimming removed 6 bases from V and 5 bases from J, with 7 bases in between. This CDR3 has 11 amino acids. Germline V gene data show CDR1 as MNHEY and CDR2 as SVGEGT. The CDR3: CASRTKTEAFF. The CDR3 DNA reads TGTGCCAGCAGGACTAAAACTGAAGCTTTCTTT.

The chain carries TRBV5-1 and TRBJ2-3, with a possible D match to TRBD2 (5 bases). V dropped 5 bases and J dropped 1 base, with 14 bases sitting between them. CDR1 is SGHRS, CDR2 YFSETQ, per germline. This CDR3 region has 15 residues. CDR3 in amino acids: CASSTPAGGTDTQYF. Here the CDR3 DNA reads TGCGCCAGCAGTACCCCGGCGGGCGGCACAGATACGCAGTATTTT.

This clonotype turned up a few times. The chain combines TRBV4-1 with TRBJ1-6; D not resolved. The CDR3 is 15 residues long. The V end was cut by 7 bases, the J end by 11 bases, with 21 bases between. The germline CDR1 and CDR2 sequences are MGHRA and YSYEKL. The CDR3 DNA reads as TGCGCCAGCAACAATATTGTGATCGGCAGTGCACCCCTCCACTTT. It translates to CASNNIVIGSAPLHF.

The CDR3 DNA is TGTGCCAGCAGTCAACGTGCCGGGGGGGAATCCTACAATGAGCAGTTCTTC. Translated: CASSQRAGGESYNEQFF. V and J are TRBV7-3 and TRBJ2-1, with 8 bases aligning to TRBD2. Germline CDR1 reads SGHTA; CDR2 reads FQGTGA. Losses at the gene ends were 6 bases for V and 1 base for J; bases not matched to a gene: 11. This CDR3 region has 17 residues.

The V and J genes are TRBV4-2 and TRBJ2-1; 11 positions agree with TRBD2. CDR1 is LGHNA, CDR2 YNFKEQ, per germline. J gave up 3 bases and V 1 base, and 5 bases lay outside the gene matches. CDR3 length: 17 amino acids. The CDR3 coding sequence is TGTGCCAGCAGCCAAGGTCTAGCGGGGGGTCACTACAATGAGCAGTTCTTC. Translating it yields CASSQGLAGGHYNEQFF.

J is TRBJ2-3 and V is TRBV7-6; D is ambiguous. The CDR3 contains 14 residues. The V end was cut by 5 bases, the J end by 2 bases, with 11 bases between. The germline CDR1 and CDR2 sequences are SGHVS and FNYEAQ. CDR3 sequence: CASSPPPNTDTQYF. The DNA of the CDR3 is TGTGCCAGCAGCCCCCCGCCTAACACAGATACGCAGTATTTT.

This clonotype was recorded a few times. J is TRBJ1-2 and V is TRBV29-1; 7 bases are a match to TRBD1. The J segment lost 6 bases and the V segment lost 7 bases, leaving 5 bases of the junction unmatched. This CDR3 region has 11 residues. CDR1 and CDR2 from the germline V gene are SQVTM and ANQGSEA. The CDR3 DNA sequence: TGCAGCGGGGGAGGGGGCCATGGCTACACCTTC. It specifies CSGGGGHGYTF.

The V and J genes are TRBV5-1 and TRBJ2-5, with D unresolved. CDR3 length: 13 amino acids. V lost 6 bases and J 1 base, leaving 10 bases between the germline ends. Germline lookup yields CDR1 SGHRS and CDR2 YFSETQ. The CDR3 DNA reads TGCGCCAGCAAGGCCCAGGTCCAAGAGACCCAGTACTTC. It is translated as CASKAQVQETQYF.

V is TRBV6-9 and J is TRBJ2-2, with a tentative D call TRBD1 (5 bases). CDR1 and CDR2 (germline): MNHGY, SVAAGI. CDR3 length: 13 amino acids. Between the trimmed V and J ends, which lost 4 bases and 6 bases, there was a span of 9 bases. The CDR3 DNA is TGTGCCAGCAGTTCAGGGCCCCCCGGGGAGCTGTTTTTT. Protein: CASSSGPPGELFF.

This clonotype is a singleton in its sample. CDR3 sequence reads: CASSPEGGAGETQYF. CDR3 coding DNA: TGTGCCAGCAGCCCCGAAGGGGGGGCGGGAGAGACCCAGTACTTC. The genes are TRBV7-3 and TRBJ2-5, with a tentative D call TRBD2 (7 bases). Between the trimmed V and J ends, which lost 5 bases and 4 bases, there was a span of 17 bases. Germline CDR1 and CDR2: SGHTA and FQGTGA. The CDR3 has 15 amino acids.